A single sample is the source of the 19 T cell receptor beta chains below, sequenced in a study of identical twins (dated by TCRdb to 2016 to 2017). Receptor amplification or capture employed 5' RACE. The sequencer was an Illumina HiSeq 2000. In TCRdb, the public reads were trimmed at Q25 with fastp and aligned with MiXCR, with productive beta chains retained. Duplicate CDR3 protein sequences are folded into a single record with the most common DNA and genes. For this sample there are some 300,000 distinct CDR3 sequences; around 12% appear just once. Approximately 7.6% of the sample is held by the ten biggest clonotypes. Another study also made use of these data, one on yellow fever vaccine responses in identical twins.

Sequencing was performed on CD8+ T cells sorted from blood. The receptors come from a woman aged 18-35 years in good health.

The V call is TRBV7-8, the J call TRBJ2-3; D not resolved. CDR3 length equals 11 residues. The V and J ends lost 7 bases and 5 bases respectively, with 7 bases between them. In germline, CDR1 is SGHVS, CDR2 FQNEAQ. The DNA of the CDR3 is TGTGCCAGCACCACCAGAGATACGCAGTATTTT. Residues: CASTTRDTQYF.

The genes are TRBV10-3 and TRBJ1-1; no definite D call. V lost 4 bases, J lost 3 bases, and 12 bases lay in between. Germline V CDR1 and CDR2: ENHRY, SYGVKD. The CDR3 runs to 14 residues. CDR3 bases: TGTGCCATCAGTGTATCGCCTGGGGACACTGAAGCTTTCTTT. Translated, it gives CAISVSPGDTEAFF.

The V call is TRBV4-1, the J call TRBJ2-2; perhaps TRBD2 as D (6 bases). CDR1 MGHRA and CDR2 YSYEKL come from the germline V gene. The CDR3 spans 15 residues. The V end lost 4 bases, the J end lost 7 bases, and 16 bases lay between the germline ends. The CDR3 here is CASSRPEGRSGELFF. The CDR3 DNA is TGCGCCAGCAGCCGCCCGGAGGGCCGAAGCGGGGAGCTGTTTTTT.

As for this clonotype: Because it lacks the conserved phenylalanine or tryptophan at the end, this CDR3 is likely a read error. The chain links TRBV5-6 to TRBJ2-7, with D unclear. This CDR3 contains 11 residues. Per germline, CDR1 SGHDT and CDR2 YYEEEE. Trimming shortened V by 0 bases and J by 6 bases, and 4 bases separated the two germline ends. The CDR3 DNA reads as TGTGCCAGCAGCTTGGCGGGCGAGCAGTACATC. Its protein is CASSLAGEQYI.

A few counts support this clonotype. This chain uses TRBV6-5 with TRBJ2-1, with D possibly matching TRBD1 (5 bases). CDR1 MNHEY and CDR2 SVGAGI come from the germline V gene. This CDR3 spans 15 amino acids. With 2 bases removed from V and 3 bases from J, the gap between germline ends came to 11 bases. CDR3 sequence (DNA): TGTGCCAGCAGTTACAAGACAGTTCACTACAATGAGCAGTTCTTC. This translates into CASSYKTVHYNEQFF.

This clonotype was detected only a few times. V gene TRBV5-1 combines with J gene TRBJ1-1, with D unresolved. CDR1 is SGHRS, CDR2 YFSETQ, per germline. Between the trimmed V and J ends, which lost 0 bases and 1 base, there was a span of 7 bases. The CDR3 runs 14 residues. The CDR3 DNA follows: TGCGCCAGCAGCTTGGCATGGAGGAACACTGAAGCTTTCTTT. Its translation is CASSLAWRNTEAFF. The whole variable domain, remainder taken from reference TRBV5-1 and TRBJ1-1, is KAGVTQTPRYLIKTRGQQVTLSCSPISGHRSVSWYQQTPGQGLQFLFEYFSETQRNKGNFPGRFSGRQFSNSRSEMNVSTLELGDSALYLCASSLAWRNTEAFFGQGTRLTVV.

The rearrangement links TRBV6-1 to TRBJ1-1; tentative D call: TRBD1 (6 bases). Germline V gives CDR1 MNHNS, CDR2 SASEGT. The CDR3 has 13 residues. Between the trimmed V and J ends, which lost 4 bases and 6 bases, there was a span of 12 bases. CDR3 in DNA: TGTGCCAGCAGTGGTACAGGGTGGGCTGAAGCTTTCTTT. Translating gives CASSGTGWAEAFF.

This chain joins TRBV28 and TRBJ1-3, with TRBD1 as a possible D gene (6 bases). The CDR3 spans 15 residues. CDR1 and CDR2 from the germline V gene are MDHEN and SYDVKM. With 6 bases removed from V and 2 bases from J, the gap between germline ends came to 14 bases. The CDR3: CASRLEGDTGNTIYF. The DNA for the CDR3 is TGTGCCAGCAGATTGGAGGGGGACACTGGAAACACCATATATTTT.

This clonotype was counted only a few times. V usage is TRBV28 and J usage is TRBJ1-5; tentatively, D is TRBD1 (6 bases). Germline V gene sequence: CDR1 MDHEN, CDR2 SYDVKM. The CDR3 extends over 16 amino acids. V was pared by 6 bases and J by 10 bases, with 25 bases between. CDR3 bases: TGTGCCAGCAGGACCCGAAGGGACACCAATTATCCCCCCCAGCATTTT. Translation gives CASRTRRDTNYPPQHF. Filled out from reference TRBV28 and TRBJ1-5, the complete variable domain reads DVKVTQSSRYLVKRTGEKVFLECVQDMDHENMFWYRQDPGLGLRLIYFSYDVKMKEKGDIPEGYSVSREKKERFSLILESASTNQTSMYLCASRTRRDTNYPPQHFGDGTRLSIL.

This clonotype was detected a few times. This chain connects TRBV28 to TRBJ2-3; D is possibly TRBD2 (5 bases). V was shortened by 5 bases and J by 0 bases, with 12 bases between the two germline ends. The CDR3 spans 15 residues. Germline-derived CDR1 and CDR2 are MDHEN and SYDVKM. CDR3 coding DNA: TGTGCCAGCAGTCCGATAGCGCCTAGCACAGATACGCAGTATTTT. Its protein product is CASSPIAPSTDTQYF.

DNA of the CDR3: TGTGCCAGCAGCGAGACCCCCTACGAGCAGTACGTC. This translates into CASSETPYEQYV. V is TRBV7-9 and J is TRBJ2-7; the D is unclear. Germline CDR1 reads SEHNR; CDR2 reads FQNEAQ (reference sequence). The CDR3 sequence is 12 residues long. Trimming removed 5 bases at V and 2 bases at J, with 7 bases between.

This clonotype has more than one count but fewer than ten. Written as DNA, the CDR3 is TGTGCCAGCAGTGAGAGGGAACAGGGGGTCTCCTACGAGCAGTACTTC. Translation: CASSEREQGVSYEQYF. The chain combines TRBV2 with TRBJ2-7, with 8 bases matching TRBD1. Germline V CDR1 and CDR2: SNHLY, FYNNEI. The J segment lost 0 bases and the V segment lost 3 bases, leaving 7 bases of the junction unmatched. CDR3 size: 16 residues.

V and J are TRBV7-8 and TRBJ1-5; no firm D call. Germline CDR1 and CDR2: SGHVS and FQNEAQ. V lost 0 bases, J lost 7 bases, and 4 bases lay in between. The CDR3 extends over 12 amino acids. The CDR3 nucleotides are TGTGCCAGCAGCTTAGCTCCCCAGCCCCAGCATTTT. Amino acids: CASSLAPQPQHF.

V and J are TRBV14 and TRBJ2-3, with D unresolved. This CDR3 spans 14 amino acids. V was shortened by 4 bases and J by 5 bases, with 13 bases between the two germline ends. Per the germline V gene, CDR1 is SGHDN and CDR2 is FVKESK. The CDR3 DNA reads as TGTGCCAGCAGCCCTCGGTGGACGAGAGATACGCAGTATTTT. It codes for CASSPRWTRDTQYF.

In this sample, this clonotype turned up many times. The chain is built from TRBV20-1 and TRBJ1-2; 8 bases line up with TRBD1. Looked up from germline, CDR1 is DFQATT and CDR2 is SNEGSKA (reference sequence). This CDR3 comprises 18 residues. V trimming: 1 base; J trimming: 0 bases; junction bases outside the gene matches: 13. For the CDR3, the DNA is TGCAGTGCTAGAGGTGCAGGACAGGGTCTTCGAGCTAACTATGGCTACACCTTC. Amino acids: CSARGAGQGLRANYGYTF.

This chain connects TRBV3-1 to TRBJ2-7, with a possible D match to TRBD2 (5 bases). The V and J ends lost 0 bases and 4 bases respectively, with 10 bases between them. Germline V CDR1 and CDR2: LGHDT, YNNKEL (reference sequence). This CDR3 is built from 14 residues. As DNA, the CDR3 is TGTGCCAGCAGCCAAGAGGTAGAGGGATACGAGCAGTACGTC. Its protein product is CASSQEVEGYEQYV.

This clonotype was recorded a few times. The V and J genes are TRBV11-3 and TRBJ2-1, with D possibly matching TRBD1 (6 bases). CDR3 size: 16 residues. Germline V gene lookup returns CDR1 SGHNT and CDR2 YENEEA. Deletions cut 5 bases from V and 7 bases from J, with 21 bases between. The CDR3 loop is CASSPTIGGLWNEQFF. CDR3 in DNA: TGTGCCAGCAGCCCAACCATAGGGGGTTTATGGAATGAGCAGTTCTTC.

This sequence joins TRBV7-9 and TRBJ2-2; no firm D call. This CDR3 contains 15 residues. Trimming took 1 base from V and 4 from J, leaving 10 bases between them. Germline lookup yields CDR1 SEHNR and CDR2 FQNEAQ (reference sequence). CDR3 sequence: CASSLEDKTTGELFF. The CDR3, as DNA: TGTGCCAGCAGCTTAGAAGACAAGACCACCGGGGAGCTGTTTTTT.

This rearrangement joins TRBV9 to TRBJ2-1; 10 bases line up with TRBD2. Germline CDR1 is SGDLS and CDR2 is YYNGEE. The CDR3 consists of 13 residues. V trimming: 3 bases; J trimming: 9 bases; junction bases outside the gene matches: 3. The CDR3 protein is CASSELAGSEQFF. CDR3 DNA: TGTGCCAGCAGCGAACTAGCGGGATCTGAGCAGTTCTTC.